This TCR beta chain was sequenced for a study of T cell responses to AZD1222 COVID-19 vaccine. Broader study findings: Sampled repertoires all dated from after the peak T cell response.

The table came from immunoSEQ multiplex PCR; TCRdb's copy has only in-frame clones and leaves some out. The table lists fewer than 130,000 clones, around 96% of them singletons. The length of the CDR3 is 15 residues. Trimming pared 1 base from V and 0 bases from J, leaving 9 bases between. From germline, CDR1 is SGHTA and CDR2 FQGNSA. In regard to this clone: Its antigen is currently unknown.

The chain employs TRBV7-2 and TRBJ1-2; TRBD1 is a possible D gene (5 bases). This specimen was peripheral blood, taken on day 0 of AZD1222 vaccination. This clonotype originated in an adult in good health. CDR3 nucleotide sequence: TGTGCCAGCAGCTTAGGCAGGGAAACTAACTATGGCTACACCTTC. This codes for CASSLGRETNYGYTF.